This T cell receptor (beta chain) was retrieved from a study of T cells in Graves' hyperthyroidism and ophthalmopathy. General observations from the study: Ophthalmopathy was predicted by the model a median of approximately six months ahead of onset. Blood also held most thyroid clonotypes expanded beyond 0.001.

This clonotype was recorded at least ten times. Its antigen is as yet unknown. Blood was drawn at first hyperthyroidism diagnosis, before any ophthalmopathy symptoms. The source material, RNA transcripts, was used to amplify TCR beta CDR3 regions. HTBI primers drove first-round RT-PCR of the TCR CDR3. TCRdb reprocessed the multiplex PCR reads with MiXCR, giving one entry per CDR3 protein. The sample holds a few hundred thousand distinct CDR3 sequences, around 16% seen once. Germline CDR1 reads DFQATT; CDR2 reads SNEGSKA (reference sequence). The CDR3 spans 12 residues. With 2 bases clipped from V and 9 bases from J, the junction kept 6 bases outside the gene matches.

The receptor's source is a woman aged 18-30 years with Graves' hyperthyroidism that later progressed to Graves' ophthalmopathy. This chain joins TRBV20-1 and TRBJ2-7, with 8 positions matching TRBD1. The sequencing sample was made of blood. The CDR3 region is CSARRTGRVQYF. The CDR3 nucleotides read TGCAGTGCTAGAAGGACAGGGCGCGTGCAGTACTTC.